This TCR beta chain is from a study of chemoradiotherapy in HPV16-positive cancers. Study outcomes and limitations: Functional assays defining HPV-specific T cells used only a couple of HPV16-positive patients. Candidate HPV-specific clones and E7-related TCR motifs grew in tumor during treatment. For HPV16-positive patients, expanding HPV-responsive T cells associated with longer recurrence-free survival.

To note about this clone: The antigen is undetermined.

TCRdb keeps only in-frame clones here, not all; method: immunoSEQ multiplex PCR. Of roughly 8,300 clones in the sample, roughly 89% are singletons; the top ten hold roughly 13%. Losses at the gene ends were 8 bases for V and 4 bases for J; bases not matched to a gene: 8. The CDR3 runs to 14 residues. Germline-derived CDR1 and CDR2 are SGHTA and FQGNSA. Repeated repertoire sampling spanned the course of chemoradiotherapy. The sequencing here drew on blood, taken from a patient who underwent chemoradiotherapy. This clonotype was obtained from a human donor with HPV-associated anogenital cancer. The chain carries TRBV7-2 and TRBJ2-1, with 7 bases identical to TRBD1. CDR3 residues: CASLLGQAYNEQFF. In DNA form, the CDR3 reads TGTGCCAGCCTCCTCGGACAGGCTTACAATGAGCAGTTCTTC.